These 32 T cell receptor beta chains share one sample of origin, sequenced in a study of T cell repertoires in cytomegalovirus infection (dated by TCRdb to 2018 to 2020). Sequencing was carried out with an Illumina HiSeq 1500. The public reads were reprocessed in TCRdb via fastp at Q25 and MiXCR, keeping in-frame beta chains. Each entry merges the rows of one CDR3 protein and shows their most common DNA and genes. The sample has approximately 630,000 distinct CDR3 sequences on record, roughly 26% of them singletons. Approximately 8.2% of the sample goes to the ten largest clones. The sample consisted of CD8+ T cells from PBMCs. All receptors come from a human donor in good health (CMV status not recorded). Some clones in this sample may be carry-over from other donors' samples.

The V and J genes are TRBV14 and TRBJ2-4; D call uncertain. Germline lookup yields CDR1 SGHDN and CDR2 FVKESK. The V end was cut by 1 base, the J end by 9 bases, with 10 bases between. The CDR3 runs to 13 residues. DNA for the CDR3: TGTGCCAGCAGCCAAGCCACCAATGTCATTCAGTACTTC. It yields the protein CASSQATNVIQYF.

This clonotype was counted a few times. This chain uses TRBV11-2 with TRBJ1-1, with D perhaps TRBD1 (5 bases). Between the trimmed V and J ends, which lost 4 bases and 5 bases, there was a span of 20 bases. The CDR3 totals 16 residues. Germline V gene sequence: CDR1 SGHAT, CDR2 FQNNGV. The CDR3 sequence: CASSSQAQDWKTEAFF. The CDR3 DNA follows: TGTGCCAGCAGCTCACAGGCACAGGACTGGAAGACTGAAGCTTTCTTT.

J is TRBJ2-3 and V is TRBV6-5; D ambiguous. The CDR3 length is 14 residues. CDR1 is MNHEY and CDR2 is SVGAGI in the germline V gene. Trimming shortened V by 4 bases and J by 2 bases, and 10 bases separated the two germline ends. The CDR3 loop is CASSSQSLTDTQYF. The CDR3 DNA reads TGTGCCAGCAGTTCTCAGAGCCTCACAGATACGCAGTATTTT.

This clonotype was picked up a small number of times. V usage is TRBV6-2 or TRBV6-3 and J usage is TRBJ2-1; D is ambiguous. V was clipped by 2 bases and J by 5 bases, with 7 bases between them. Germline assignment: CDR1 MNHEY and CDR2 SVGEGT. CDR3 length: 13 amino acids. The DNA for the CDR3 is TGTGCCAGCAGTTACAGTGTGCACAATGAGCAGTTCTTC. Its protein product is CASSYSVHNEQFF.

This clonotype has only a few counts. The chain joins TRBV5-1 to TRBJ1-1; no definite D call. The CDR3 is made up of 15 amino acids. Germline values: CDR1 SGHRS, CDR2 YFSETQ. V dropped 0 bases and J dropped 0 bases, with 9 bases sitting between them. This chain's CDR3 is CASSLGRIMNTEAFF. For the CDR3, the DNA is TGCGCCAGCAGCTTGGGACGGATCATGAACACTGAAGCTTTCTTT.

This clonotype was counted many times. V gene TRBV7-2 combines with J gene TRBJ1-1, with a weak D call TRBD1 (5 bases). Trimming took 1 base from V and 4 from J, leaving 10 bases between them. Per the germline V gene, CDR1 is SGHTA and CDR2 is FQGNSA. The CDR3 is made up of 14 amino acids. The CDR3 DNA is TGTGCCAGCAGCTTAGACCCTGGGGGCACTGAAGCTTTCTTT. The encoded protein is CASSLDPGGTEAFF.

DNA of the CDR3: TGTGCCACCAGCAGAGATCGGCAGACACGCTATGGCTACACCTTC. Translated: CATSRDRQTRYGYTF. This rearrangement joins TRBV15 to TRBJ1-2; D is ambiguous. There are 15 residues in the CDR3. The V end lost 0 bases, the J end lost 4 bases, and 12 bases lay between the germline ends. Germline assignment: CDR1 LNHNV and CDR2 YYDKDF (reference sequence).

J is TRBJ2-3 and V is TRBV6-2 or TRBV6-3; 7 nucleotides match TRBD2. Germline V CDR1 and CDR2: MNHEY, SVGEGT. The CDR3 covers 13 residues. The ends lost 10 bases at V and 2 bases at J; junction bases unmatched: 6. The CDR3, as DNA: TGTGCCACCCGGGACTACCTCACAGATACGCAGTATTTT. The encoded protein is CATRDYLTDTQYF.

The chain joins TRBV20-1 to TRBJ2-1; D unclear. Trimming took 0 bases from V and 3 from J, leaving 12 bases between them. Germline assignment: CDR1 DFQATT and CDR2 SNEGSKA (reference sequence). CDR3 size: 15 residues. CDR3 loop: CSARDLGGDYNEQFF. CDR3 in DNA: TGCAGTGCTAGAGATCTGGGTGGGGACTACAATGAGCAGTTCTTC.

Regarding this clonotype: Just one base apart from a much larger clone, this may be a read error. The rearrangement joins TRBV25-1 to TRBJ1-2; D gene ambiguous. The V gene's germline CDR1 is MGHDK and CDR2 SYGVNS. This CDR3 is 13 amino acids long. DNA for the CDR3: TGTGCCAACAGTGAATATCGGTATGGAGGCTACACCTTC. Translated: CANSEYRYGGYTF.

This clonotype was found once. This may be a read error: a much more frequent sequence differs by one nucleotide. CDR3 nucleotides: TGTGCCAGCAGCTTAGATCGGCTACTTTACAATGGGCAGTTCTTC. Amino acid sequence: CASSLDRLLYNGQFF. The rearrangement joins TRBV7-2 to TRBJ2-1; D gene unclear. Per the germline V gene, CDR1 is SGHTA and CDR2 is FQGNSA. The CDR3 totals 15 residues.

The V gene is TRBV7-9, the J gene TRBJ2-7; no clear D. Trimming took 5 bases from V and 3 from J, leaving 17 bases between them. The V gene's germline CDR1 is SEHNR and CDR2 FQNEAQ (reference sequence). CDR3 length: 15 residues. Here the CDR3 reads CASSRPQKSGYEQYV. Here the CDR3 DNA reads TGTGCCAGCAGCCGCCCGCAGAAGTCTGGCTACGAGCAGTACGTC.

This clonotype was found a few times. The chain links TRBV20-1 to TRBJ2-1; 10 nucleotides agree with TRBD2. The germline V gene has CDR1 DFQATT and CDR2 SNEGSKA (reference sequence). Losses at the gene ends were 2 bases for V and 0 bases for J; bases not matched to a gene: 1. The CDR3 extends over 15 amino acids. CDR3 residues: CSARSSGGSYNEQFF. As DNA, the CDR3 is TGCAGTGCTAGATCTAGCGGGGGCTCCTACAATGAGCAGTTCTTC.

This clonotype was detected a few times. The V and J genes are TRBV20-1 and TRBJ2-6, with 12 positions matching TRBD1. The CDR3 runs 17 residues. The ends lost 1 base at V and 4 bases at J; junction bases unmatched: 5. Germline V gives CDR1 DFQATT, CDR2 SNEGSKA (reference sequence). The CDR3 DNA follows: TGCAGTGCTAGAGTGGGACAGGGGGCGCGCGGGGCCAACGTCCTGACTTTC. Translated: CSARVGQGARGANVLTF.

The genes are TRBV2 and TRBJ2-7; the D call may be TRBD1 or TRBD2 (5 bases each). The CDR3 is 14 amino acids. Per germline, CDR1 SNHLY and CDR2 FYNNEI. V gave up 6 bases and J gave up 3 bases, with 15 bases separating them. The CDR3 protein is CASSLEGPNYEQYV. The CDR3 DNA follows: TGTGCCAGCAGCCTCGAGGGGCCCAACTACGAGCAGTACGTC.

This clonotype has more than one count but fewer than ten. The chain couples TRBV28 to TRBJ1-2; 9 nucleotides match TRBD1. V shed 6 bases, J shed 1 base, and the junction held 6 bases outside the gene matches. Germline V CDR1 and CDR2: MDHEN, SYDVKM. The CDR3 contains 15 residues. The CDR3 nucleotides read TGTGCCAGCAGCTCTCGGACAGGGGTTAACTATGGCTACACCTTC. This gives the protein CASSSRTGVNYGYTF.

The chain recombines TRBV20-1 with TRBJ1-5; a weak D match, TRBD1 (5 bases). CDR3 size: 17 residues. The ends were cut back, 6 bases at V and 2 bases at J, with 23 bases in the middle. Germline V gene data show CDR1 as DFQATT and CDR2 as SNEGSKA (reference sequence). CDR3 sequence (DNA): TGCAGTGCGAGGGGAGGGAGTCCGCCTTCGGGCAATCAGCCCCAGCATTTT. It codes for CSARGGSPPSGNQPQHF.

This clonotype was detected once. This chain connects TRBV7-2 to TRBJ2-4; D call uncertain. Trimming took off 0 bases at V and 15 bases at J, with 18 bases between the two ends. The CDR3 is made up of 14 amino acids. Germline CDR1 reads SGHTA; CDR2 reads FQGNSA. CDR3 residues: CASSLAQVDPAWYF. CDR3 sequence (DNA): TGTGCCAGCAGCTTAGCCCAGGTTGACCCTGCTTGGTACTTC. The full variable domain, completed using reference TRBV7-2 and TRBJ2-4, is GAGVSQSPSNKVTEKGKDVELRCDPISGHTALYWYRQSLGQGLEFLIYFQGNSAPDKSGLPSDRFSAERTGGSVSTLTIQRTQQEDSAVYLCASSLAQVDPAWYFGAGTRLSVL.

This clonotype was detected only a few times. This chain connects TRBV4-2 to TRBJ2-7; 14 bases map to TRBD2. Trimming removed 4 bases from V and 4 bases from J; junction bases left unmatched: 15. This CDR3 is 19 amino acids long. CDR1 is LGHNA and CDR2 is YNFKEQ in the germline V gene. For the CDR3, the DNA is TGTGCCAGCAGCCGTCTCGGGACTAGCGGGGGCCGGCCGACATACGAGCAGTACTTC. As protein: CASSRLGTSGGRPTYEQYF.

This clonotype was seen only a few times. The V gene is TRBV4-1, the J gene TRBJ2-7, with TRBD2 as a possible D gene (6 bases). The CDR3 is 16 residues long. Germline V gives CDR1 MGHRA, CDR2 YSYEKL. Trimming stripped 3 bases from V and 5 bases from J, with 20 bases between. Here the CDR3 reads CASSQFLSGDWDEQYF. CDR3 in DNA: TGCGCCAGCAGCCAGTTCTTATCGGGGGACTGGGACGAGCAGTACTTC.

The CDR3 DNA sequence: TGTGCCAGCTCCCCAGACAGTGACTACGAGCAGTACGTC. Amino acids: CASSPDSDYEQYV. The rearrangement joins TRBV6-2 or TRBV6-3 to TRBJ2-7, with a weak D call TRBD1 (5 bases). The CDR3 has 13 residues. The V end lost 8 bases, the J end lost 3 bases, and 14 bases lay between the germline ends. CDR1 is MNHEY and CDR2 is SVGEGT in the germline V gene.

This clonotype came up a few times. CDR3 sequence: CASSEGFGDTQYF. CDR3 bases: TGTGCCAGCAGTGAAGGGTTTGGGGATACGCAGTATTTT. The gene calls are TRBV2 and TRBJ2-3; no reliable D call. Trimming shortened V by 1 base and J by 6 bases, and 8 bases separated the two germline ends. This CDR3 has 13 residues. CDR1 is SNHLY and CDR2 is FYNNEI in the germline V gene.

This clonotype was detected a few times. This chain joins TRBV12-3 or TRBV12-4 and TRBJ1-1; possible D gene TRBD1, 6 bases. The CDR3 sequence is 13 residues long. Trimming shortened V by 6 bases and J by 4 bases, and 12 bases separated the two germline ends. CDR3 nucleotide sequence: TGTGCCAGCAGACCGGACAGCCCCACTGAAGCTTTCTTT. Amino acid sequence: CASRPDSPTEAFF.

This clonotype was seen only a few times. The CDR3 protein is CASCPPGANVLTF. CDR3 DNA sequence: TGTGCCAGCTGCCCCCCCGGGGCCAACGTCCTGACTTTC. The V and J genes are TRBV7-2 and TRBJ2-6; unclear D gene. The V end was cut by 8 bases, the J end by 4 bases, with 9 bases between. Germline CDR1 reads SGHTA; CDR2 reads FQGNSA. The CDR3 extends over 13 amino acids. The full variable domain, completed using reference TRBV7-2 and TRBJ2-6, is GAGVSQSPSNKVTEKGKDVELRCDPISGHTALYWYRQSLGQGLEFLIYFQGNSAPDKSGLPSDRFSAERTGGSVSTLTIQRTQQEDSAVYLCASCPPGANVLTFGAGSRLTVL.

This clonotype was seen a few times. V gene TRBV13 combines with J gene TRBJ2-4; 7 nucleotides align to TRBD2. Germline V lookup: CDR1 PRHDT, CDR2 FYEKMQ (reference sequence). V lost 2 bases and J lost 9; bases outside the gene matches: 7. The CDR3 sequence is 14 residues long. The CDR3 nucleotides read TGTGCCAGCAGCTTAACCGGGGGGAGCGGCATTCAGTACTTC. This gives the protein CASSLTGGSGIQYF.

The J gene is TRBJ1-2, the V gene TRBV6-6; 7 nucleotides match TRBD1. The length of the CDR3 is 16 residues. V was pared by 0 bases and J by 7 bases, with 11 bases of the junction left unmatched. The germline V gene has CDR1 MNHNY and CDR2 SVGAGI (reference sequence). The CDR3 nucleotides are TGTGCCAGCAGTTACTCGATCAGGGGGATCGAGAGTGGCTACACCTTC. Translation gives CASSYSIRGIESGYTF.

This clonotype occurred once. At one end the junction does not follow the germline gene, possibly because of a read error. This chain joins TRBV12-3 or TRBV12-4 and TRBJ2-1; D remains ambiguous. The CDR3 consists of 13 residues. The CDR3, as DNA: TGTGTCAGCAGTTTGTATTTAAGCGATGAGCAGTTCTTC. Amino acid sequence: CVSSLYLSDEQFF.

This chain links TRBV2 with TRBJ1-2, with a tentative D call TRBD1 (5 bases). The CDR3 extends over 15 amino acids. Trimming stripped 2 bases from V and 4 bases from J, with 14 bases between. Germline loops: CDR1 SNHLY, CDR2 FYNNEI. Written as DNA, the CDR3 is TGTGCCAGCAGTGAAAGGACACTTGGCCCCTATGGCTACACCTTC. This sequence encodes CASSERTLGPYGYTF. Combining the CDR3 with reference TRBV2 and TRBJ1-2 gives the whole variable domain EPEVTQTPSHQVTQMGQEVILRCVPISNHLYFYWYRQILGQKVEFLVSFYNNEISEKSEIFDDQFSVERPDGSNFTLKIRSTKLEDSAMYFCASSERTLGPYGYTFGSGTRLTVV.

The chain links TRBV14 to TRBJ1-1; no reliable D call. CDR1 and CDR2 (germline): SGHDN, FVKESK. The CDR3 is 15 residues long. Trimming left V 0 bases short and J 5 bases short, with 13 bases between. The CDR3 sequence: CASSQDFDYGTEAFF. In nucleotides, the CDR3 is TGTGCCAGCAGCCAAGATTTCGATTACGGAACTGAAGCTTTCTTT.

CDR3 residues: CASSLRGARHEQYV. DNA for the CDR3: TGTGCCAGCAGTTTAAGGGGCGCGAGACACGAGCAGTACGTC. V is TRBV28 and J is TRBJ2-7; TRBD1 is a possible D gene (5 bases). The CDR3 runs to 14 residues. V gave up 2 bases and J gave up 5 bases, with 13 bases separating them. CDR1 and CDR2 from the germline V gene are MDHEN and SYDVKM.

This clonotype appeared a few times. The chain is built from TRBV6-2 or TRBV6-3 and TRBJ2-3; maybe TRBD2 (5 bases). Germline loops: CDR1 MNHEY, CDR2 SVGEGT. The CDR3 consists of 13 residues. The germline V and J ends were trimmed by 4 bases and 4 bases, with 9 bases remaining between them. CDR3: CASSLGLPDTQYF. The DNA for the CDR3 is TGTGCCAGCAGTTTAGGACTGCCAGATACGCAGTATTTT.

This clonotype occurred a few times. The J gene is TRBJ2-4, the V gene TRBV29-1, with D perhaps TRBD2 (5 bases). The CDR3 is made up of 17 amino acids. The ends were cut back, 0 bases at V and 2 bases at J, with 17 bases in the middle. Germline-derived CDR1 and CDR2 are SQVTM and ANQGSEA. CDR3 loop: CSVEDLRTAGTKNIQYF. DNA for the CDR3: TGCAGCGTTGAAGATTTAAGGACGGCGGGTACCAAAAACATTCAGTACTTC. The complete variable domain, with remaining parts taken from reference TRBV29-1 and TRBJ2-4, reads SAVISQKPSRDICQRGTSLTIQCQVDSQVTMMFWYRQQPGQSLTLIATANQGSEATYESGFVIDKFPISRPNLTFSTLTVSNMSPEDSSIYLCSVEDLRTAGTKNIQYFGAGTRLSVL.